This T cell receptor beta chain was recovered during a study of blood T cell repertoires in COVID-19. This clone was observed once. Method: immunoSEQ multiplex PCR; TCRdb's copy keeps in-frame clones and lacks some. The profile shows 200,000 or so clones, 60% to 85% of them singletons. The germline V gene encodes CDR1 SGHRS and CDR2 YFSETQ. The CDR3 loop spans 13 amino acids. The ends were cut back, 3 bases at V and 2 bases at J, with 8 bases in the middle. This sequence joins TRBV5-1 and TRBJ1-1; D gene ambiguous. Sample: peripheral blood. The receptor comes from a man between 60 and 70 years old with active or convalescent COVID-19. CDR3 bases: TGCGCCAGCAGCTGGCAGTCAAACACTGAAGCTTTCTTT. It specifies CASSWQSNTEAFF.